This T cell receptor (beta chain) is drawn from a study of beta chain features in type 1 diabetes (dated 2018 in TCRdb). Study-wide context: No differences in mean age, gender distribution, total cell number or subset yield were found between patients and healthy donors. A total of 100 million to 110 million sorted cells were examined across all samples, and a strong correlation was observed between cell number per subset and RNA yield. In the study, TCRB repertoires of sorted circulating CD4+ T cell subsets from recently diagnosed type 1 diabetes patients were compared with those of matched healthy donors. Regulatory and stem cell-like memory subsets were obtained from only 8 patients and about eight healthy donors, while naive and central memory subsets were obtained from all 30 or so donors. What the authors observed across the whole study: A moderate but significant shortening of TCRB CDR3 length was observed in type 1 diabetes patients in all four CD4+ subsets. Shorter templates might be favored by PCR, yet because patient and control samples were amplified and corrected together, any such skew would affect both groups equally. Because cDNA rather than genomic DNA was sequenced, highly expressing activated cells could have been over-represented, although no difference in activation and CD3 levels was found between groups. The naive, central memory and regulatory TCRB repertoires appeared to resemble one another more closely among patients than among healthy donors. At VDJ recombination sites, patients with type 1 diabetes made fewer insertions and deleted more nucleotides, a pattern implying thymic rearrangement abnormalities. Only small numbers of individuals were included in the HLA sub-analyses, which left unresolved whether HLA type had any influence on TCRB rearrangement.

The High Capacity cDNA Reverse Transcription Kit was used to reverse transcribe all of the isolated RNA, meaning that expressed TCRB transcripts were what got sequenced. Naive, central memory and regulatory T cell samples underwent deep immunoSEQ sequencing, averaging approximately 3.3 million total reads per sample. Sorted cells were lysed in RLT buffer, and RNA was extracted using DNase-treated RNeasy Micro or Mini kits according to cell number. To prevent cross-contamination, every cell subset was processed on its own, while patient and healthy donor samples were processed together. The immunoSEQ multiplex PCR was used to amplify TCRB sequences from cDNA, generating 87-bp fragments that spanned the CDR3 region. Sequencing of the amplicons was done on the Illumina HiSeq platform. From the authors' description of their analysis: PCR bias was corrected computationally using synthetic template baselines, and reads within Hamming distance 2 were collapsed, with unmergeable singletons discarded. Reads were aligned against IMGT to assign V, D and J genes, CDR3 length and insertions or deletions at six rearrangement sites. Within each subset, clonotype counts were normalized to the number of sorted cells before true diversity and Gini coefficients were calculated with the tcR R package. The overlap coefficient, calculated on TCRB nucleotide sequences, was used to measure repertoire sharing. Here the immuneACCESS table is served through TCRdb, limited to in-frame sequences with V and J called. Missing clones are a known gap in these copies; in checked studies unresolved V genes cover under half, and the rest lacks a known reason. The DNA was the basis for D and trimming; V, J and clone size are from that table. Within this sample are under 400,000 clones, with 14% of them counted one time only. The ten biggest clones cover about 6.7% of the sample.

On this clone: Its target antigen remains unknown. No base-level quality is on record; no much larger clone is a single base apart.

From each donor, a single peripheral blood sample of about 110 mL on average was drawn into heparinised tubes. Naive, central memory, regulatory and stem cell-like memory CD4+ T cells were sorted on a BD FACSAria II using a panel including CD45RO, CCR7, CD25, CD127, CD95 and CD27. Every sorted population had a purity above 95%. PBMCs were isolated immediately by Lymphoprep density gradient centrifugation and stained directly without culture. Samples were stained and sorted in pairs, with one healthy donor and one patient per experiment, so that batch effects were minimized. CDR1 and CDR2 (SQVTM, ANQGSEA) derive from the germline V gene. After removal of 7 bases from V and 8 bases from J, the junction retains 11 bases not matched to a gene. Including cysteine and phenylalanine, the CDR3 has 14 amino acids. CDR3 DNA is the only sequence kept; it has 42 bases, read in frame from the first base.

The sample consisted of central memory CD4+ T cells from blood. The receptor comes from a man aged 25 to 40 in good health. The chain is assembled from TRBV29-1 and TRBJ2-1; TRBD2 lines up with 10 middle nucleotides. For the CDR3, the sequence is CSDRAGGNYYEQFF. The DNA is as follows: TGCAGCGACCGAGCGGGAGGGAACTATTATGAGCAGTTCTTC.